Included here is one T cell receptor beta chain sequence, with context. Its antigen remains unidentified. These data originate in a study of shared clonotypes between healthy human individuals. Study information: Donor ages ranged 18 to 49 years: two women, a few men. Findings and limits, study-wide: When naive CD4 clonotypes were compared across a handful of donors, approximately 5% were shared. How much donors shared clonotypes was expected to be affected by sequencing depth.

Positive CCR7 selection of CD45RO-negative cells yielded the naive CD8 cells, and terminally differentiated effector memory CD45RA+ cells were excluded. Germline CDR1 and CDR2: MDHEN and SYDVKM. J lost 0 bases, V lost 6 bases, and 5 bases had no gene match. The CDR3 sequence is 14 residues long. Sequencing was at deep level. The data were produced by immunoSEQ multiplex PCR, yet TCRdb's version contains in-frame clones alone and is incomplete. The sample has approximately 2,000,000 clones, roughly 95% seen once. Sequencing was performed on naive CD8+ T cells from PBMCs. The source is a man aged 18 to 30 in good health. Some clones in this sample may be carry-over from other donors' samples. The gene calls are TRBV28 and TRBJ2-7, with TRBD1 matching 7 bases. The CDR3 region is CASSWGQYSYEQYF. The CDR3 DNA sequence: TGTGCCAGCAGCTGGGGACAGTACTCCTACGAGCAGTACTTC.